Below are 23 T cell receptor beta chains sequenced from a single sample in a study of blood T cell repertoires in COVID-19. Measured with immunoSEQ multiplex PCR; TCRdb has only the in-frame clones, and not every one. This sample has approximately 11,000 clones, with around nine tenths found just once. Sequences were obtained from peripheral blood. The receptor set was obtained from a human donor in a cohort sampled during active COVID-19.

V usage is TRBV10-3 and J usage is TRBJ2-5; TRBD1 aligns across 10 bases. The CDR3 contains 14 residues. Trimming took 7 bases from V and 5 from J; bases not matched to a gene: 7. The V gene's germline CDR1 is ENHRY and CDR2 SYGVKD. CDR3 bases: TGTGCCATCACAGGGACAGGGGATTGGGAGACCCAGTACTTC. It is translated as CAITGTGDWETQYF.

CDR3 sequence: CASGQSSITEAFF. In nucleotides, the CDR3 is TGTGCCAGCGGGCAGTCGTCTATCACTGAAGCTTTCTTT. This chain links TRBV6-6 with TRBJ1-1; no clear D gene. CDR3 length: 13 amino acids. Trimming removed 8 bases from V and 4 bases from J, with 14 bases in between. Germline CDR1 MNHNY, CDR2 SVGAGI (reference sequence).

The rearrangement links TRBV28 to TRBJ2-1; 7 bases align to TRBD2. Trimming at V came to 4 bases and at J to 7 bases, leaving 7 bases not matched to a gene. This CDR3 has 14 amino acids. The germline V gene encodes CDR1 MDHEN and CDR2 SYDVKM. The CDR3 DNA sequence: TGTGCCAGCAGTTCCGGGAGGCATAAGAATGAGCAGTTCTTC. Amino acids: CASSSGRHKNEQFF. Drawing the rest from reference TRBV28 and TRBJ2-1, the complete variable domain is DVKVTQSSRYLVKRTGEKVFLECVQDMDHENMFWYRQDPGLGLRLIYFSYDVKMKEKGDIPEGYSVSREKKERFSLILESASTNQTSMYLCASSSGRHKNEQFFGPGTRLTVL.

The J gene is TRBJ1-1, the V gene TRBV29-1; 10 nucleotides align to TRBD1. The CDR3 totals 13 residues. Germline V gene data show CDR1 as SQVTM and CDR2 as ANQGSEA. J was trimmed by 7 bases and V by 6 bases; bases with no gene match: 8. CDR3 DNA: TGCAGCGTATCTCCGGGACAGGGGTTTGAAGCTTTCTTT. Its translation is CSVSPGQGFEAFF.

Only a few counts were recorded for this clone. The rearrangement joins TRBV9 to TRBJ2-1; D might be TRBD2 (5 bases). The germline CDR1 and CDR2 sequences are SGDLS and YYNGEE. Trimming pared 0 bases from V and 7 bases from J, leaving 14 bases between. This CDR3 has 15 amino acids. CDR3 sequence (DNA): TGTGCCAGCAGCGTAGGCGGCGGGCCCACTAATGAGCAGTTCTTC. Residues: CASSVGGGPTNEQFF.

This clone came up once. V is TRBV7-9 and J is TRBJ1-5, with D unclear. Trimming took off 3 bases at V and 3 bases at J, with 3 bases between the two ends. Germline loops: CDR1 SEHNR, CDR2 FQNEAQ (reference sequence). CDR3 length equals 12 residues. CDR3 protein: CASSFYNQPQHF. CDR3 in DNA: TGTGCCAGCAGCTTTTACAATCAGCCCCAGCATTTT. Combining the CDR3 with reference TRBV7-9 and TRBJ1-5 gives the whole variable domain DTGVSQNPRHKITKRGQNVTFRCDPISEHNRLYWYRQTLGQGPEFLTYFQNEAQLEKSRLLSDRFSAERPKGSFSTLEIQRTEQGDSAMYLCASSFYNQPQHFGDGTRLSIL.

The chain's CDR3 is CASSYRARNTEAFF. The CDR3 coding sequence is TGTGCCAGCAGCTACAGGGCCCGGAACACTGAAGCTTTCTTT. The rearrangement uses TRBV28 and TRBJ1-1; a possible D gene is TRBD1 (6 bases). Per germline, CDR1 MDHEN and CDR2 SYDVKM. V dropped 6 bases and J dropped 1 base, with 12 bases sitting between them. The CDR3 sequence is 14 residues long.

The chain combines TRBV5-1 with TRBJ2-1; 8 bases are shared with TRBD1. V was pared by 4 bases and J by 0 bases, with 3 bases of the junction left unmatched. This CDR3 contains 15 residues. CDR1 and CDR2 from the germline V gene are SGHRS and YFSETQ. In DNA form, the CDR3 reads TGCGCCAGCAGCGATACAGGGGGCTCCTACAATGAGCAGTTCTTC. It yields the protein CASSDTGGSYNEQFF.

The chain joins TRBV27 to TRBJ2-7; tentative D call: TRBD1 (5 bases). CDR3 length: 14 amino acids. V was pared by 3 bases and J by 0 bases, with 9 bases between. Germline CDR1 and CDR2: MNHEY and SMNVEV (reference sequence). The CDR3 loop is CASSFNGHSYEQYF. The CDR3 DNA follows: TGTGCCAGCAGTTTTAACGGACACTCCTACGAGCAGTACTTC.

The CDR3 loop is CASSLALLGGETGVAEKDTQYF. The CDR3 bases are TGTGCCAGCAGCTTAGCGCTATTGGGGGGTGAAACGGGAGTAGCTGAAAAAGATACGCAGTATTTT. The V and J genes are TRBV7-8 and TRBJ2-3; maybe TRBD2 (6 bases). Germline V gives CDR1 SGHVS, CDR2 FQNEAQ. The CDR3 contains 22 residues. With 0 bases removed from V and 5 bases from J, the gap between germline ends came to 33 bases.

The chain carries TRBV19 and TRBJ2-4; 7 nucleotides agree with TRBD2. Germline values: CDR1 LNHDA, CDR2 SQIVND (reference sequence). The CDR3 has 16 residues. J gave up 1 base and V 4 bases, and 7 bases lay outside the gene matches. The CDR3 nucleotides are TGTGCCAGTAGTAACCGACTAGCACAGGCCAAAAACATTCAGTACTTC. This encodes CASSNRLAQAKNIQYF.

The chain couples TRBV27 to TRBJ2-2; a weak D match, TRBD2 (5 bases). Germline V lookup: CDR1 MNHEY, CDR2 SMNVEV (reference sequence). The CDR3 spans 14 residues. Trimming removed 3 bases from V and 4 bases from J, with 9 bases in between. The DNA for the CDR3 is TGTGCCAGCAGTTTGACGGCGGGCACCGGGGAGCTGTTTTTT. Residues: CASSLTAGTGELFF.

The chain employs TRBV5-1 and TRBJ2-1; 13 positions agree with TRBD2. This CDR3 region has 15 residues. The V segment lost 4 bases and the J segment 15 bases; nucleotides outside the gene matches: 13. Per germline, CDR1 SGHRS and CDR2 YFSETQ. Written as DNA, the CDR3 is TGCGCCAGCAGCGAGGGACTAGCGGGAAGAGGGTTCGGGTTCTTC. This encodes CASSEGLAGRGFGFF.

The CDR3 sequence is CAWSSWTEGETQYF. CDR3 coding DNA: TGTGCCTGGTCATCCTGGACGGAGGGGGAGACCCAGTACTTC. The J gene is TRBJ2-5, the V gene TRBV30, with TRBD2 as a possible D gene (6 bases). Germline CDR1 GTSNPN, CDR2 SVGIG (reference sequence). With 5 bases removed from V and 5 bases from J, the gap between germline ends came to 18 bases. The CDR3 has 14 amino acids.

In regard to this clone: A read error may produce the germline difference seen at one junction end. The chain uses TRBV6-1 and TRBJ2-1, with TRBD2 identical over 7 bases. There are 13 residues in the CDR3. Germline loops: CDR1 MNHNS, CDR2 SASEGT. This CDR3 is CASSEGGGRSHIF. As DNA, the CDR3 is TGTGCCAGCAGTGAAGGCGGGGGAAGGTCCCACATCTTC.

The chain uses TRBV4-3 and TRBJ2-3; maybe TRBD1 (6 bases). CDR1 and CDR2 (germline): LGHNA, YSLEER. Trimming cost V 3 bases and J 2 bases, with 15 bases left between them. This CDR3 has 16 amino acids. The CDR3 sequence: CASSQRRGGFTDTQYF. The CDR3 DNA is TGCGCCAGCAGCCAGCGGAGAGGGGGTTTCACAGATACGCAGTATTTT.

The chain is built from TRBV4-1 and TRBJ2-4; tentative D call: TRBD1 (5 bases). CDR3 length: 14 amino acids. Trimming cost V 2 bases and J 5 bases, with 10 bases left between them. Germline V gene data show CDR1 as MGHRA and CDR2 as YSYEKL. For the CDR3, the DNA is TGCGCCAGCAGCCAAACAGGATTGGAAAACATTCAGTACTTC. It encodes CASSQTGLENIQYF.

The chain's CDR3 is CASSHRERENYEQYF. CDR3 DNA sequence: TGTGCCAGCAGCCACAGGGAGCGGGAGAACTACGAGCAGTACTTC. V usage is TRBV6-2 or TRBV6-3 and J usage is TRBJ2-7, with TRBD2 matching 8 bases. Trimming removed 6 bases from V and 3 bases from J; junction bases left unmatched: 10. The germline V gene encodes CDR1 MNHEY and CDR2 SVGEGT. There are 15 residues in the CDR3.

The chain has TRBV9 and TRBJ2-3; 9 bases are shared with TRBD2. The germline gives CDR1 SGDLS, CDR2 YYNGEE. CDR3 length: 16 amino acids. Trimming took 1 base from V and 5 from J; bases not matched to a gene: 8. CDR3 in DNA: TGTGCCAGCAGCGTATCCTCTAGCGGGACTCAAGATACGCAGTATTTT. Protein product: CASSVSSSGTQDTQYF.

This chain joins TRBV30 and TRBJ1-5; the match to TRBD1 covers 8 bases. The ends lost 0 bases at V and 5 bases at J; junction bases unmatched: 3. CDR1 is GTSNPN, CDR2 SVGIG, per germline (reference sequence). This CDR3 is built from 14 residues. This chain's CDR3 is CAWSVGRGHQPQHF. The CDR3 nucleotides read TGTGCCTGGAGTGTAGGCAGGGGGCATCAGCCCCAGCATTTT.

The V and J genes are TRBV28 and TRBJ2-7; 11 bases are shared with TRBD2. Germline CDR1 reads MDHEN; CDR2 reads SYDVKM. Trimming at V came to 4 bases and at J to 0 bases, leaving 5 bases not matched to a gene. This CDR3 comprises 16 residues. CDR3 DNA sequence: TGTGCCAGCAGTTCAATTAGCGGGAGGGTCTCCTACGAGCAGTACTTC. This codes for CASSSISGRVSYEQYF.

The genes are TRBV11-2 and TRBJ2-1; 10 bases map to TRBD2. V gave up 5 bases and J gave up 5 bases; unmatched junction bases: 9. Germline assignment: CDR1 SGHAT and CDR2 FQNNGV. The CDR3 is 16 residues long. In DNA form, the CDR3 reads TGTGCCAGCAGCCGAATGGGACTAGCGCGACACAATGAGCAGTTCTTC. Translating gives CASSRMGLARHNEQFF.

The chain joins TRBV7-2 to TRBJ2-4, with 7 bases lining up with TRBD2. From germline, CDR1 is SGHTA and CDR2 FQGNSA. V shed 5 bases and J 8 bases; nucleotides not matched to a gene: 12. The length of the CDR3 is 15 residues. The CDR3 DNA is TGTGCCAGCAGCCAGTCCGGGACTACCTGGGACATTCAGTACTTC. Its translation: CASSQSGTTWDIQYF.